This T cell receptor (beta chain) was observed in a study of PD-L1 blockade in urothelial cancer. Study-level background: Researchers looked at the blood 3 weeks (second dose) and 6 weeks after treatment began.

Produced via immunoSEQ multiplex PCR; TCRdb's table is partial and in-frame only. The table has roughly 39,000 clones, around 89% seen once. The cohort comprised individuals with locally advanced or metastatic urothelial carcinoma. The source material was PBMCs, sampled around atezolizumab (anti-PD-L1) treatment. The sequence derives from a man aged 55 to 70 with urothelial cancer.

The CDR3 sequence: CASSPPRQGAADTQYF. The CDR3 DNA is TGTGCCAGCTCACCACCTAGACAGGGGGCGGCAGATACGCAGTATTTT. The chain employs TRBV18 and TRBJ2-3; 10 bases are shared with TRBD1. Germline lookup yields CDR1 KGHSH and CDR2 LQKENI. V dropped 0 bases and J dropped 4; count of bases not matched to a gene: 4. The CDR3 extends over 16 amino acids.